These T cell receptor beta chains were read from a single sample in a study of PD-1 blockade in classical Hodgkin lymphoma. Sequencing was performed with immunoSEQ multiplex PCR; in TCRdb, only in-frame clones are kept and a portion is missing. The sample carries 14,000 to 15,000 clones, roughly two thirds recorded once. Sequenced material: peripheral blood mononuclear cells (PBMCs), taken at baseline. The receptors here all came from a human donor with classical Hodgkin lymphoma. The CDR3 runs from the conserved cysteine through the conserved F or W. Fields, in order: D gene, V gene, clone size, CDR3 length, J gene, CDR3 DNA, CDR3 protein. D genes are given only for firm matches. Size is stated for part of the rows, as once, few or many counts, or as a class when the clone is expanded.

TRBD2	TRBV27	-	15	TRBJ2-1	TGTGCCAGCAGTCGCGGGACTAGCTCCTACAATGAGCAGTTCTTC	CASSRGTSSYNEQFF
TRBD1	TRBV18	few	16	TRBJ2-7	TGTGCCAGCTCACCACGTAACACAGGGGACTCCTACGAGCAGTACTTC	CASSPRNTGDSYEQYF
TRBD1	TRBV11-2	few	15	TRBJ1-2	TGTGCCAGCAGCTTAGGACAGGGGCGTAACTATGGCTACACCTTC	CASSLGQGRNYGYTF
TRBD2	TRBV29-1	-	15	TRBJ2-1	TGCAGCGTTGACCGCGGGAGGCGCTCCTACAATGAGCAGTTCTTC	CSVDRGRRSYNEQFF
-	TRBV6-4	-	14	TRBJ1-1	TGTGCCAGCAGTGAAGAGGGCGGGGGGGCTGAAGCTTTCTTT	CASSEEGGGAEAFF
-	TRBV4-2	-	11	TRBJ2-1	TGTGCCAGCAGCAGCGCGTATGAGCAGTTCTTC	CASSSAYEQFF
TRBD2	TRBV5-6	-	17	TRBJ2-3	TGTGCCAGCAGCTCCTGGACTAGCGGGATCCGCACAGATACGCAGTATTTT	CASSSWTSGIRTDTQYF
-	TRBV4-1	-	15	TRBJ1-6	TGCGCCAGCAGCCAAGCAGGGTCATACGGTTCACCCCTCCACTTT	CASSQAGSYGSPLHF
-	TRBV9	-	16	TRBJ2-7	TGTGCCAGCAGCGATTACCGGGACCCGGCTTTGAACGAGCAGTACTTC	CASSDYRDPALNEQYF
-	TRBV6-1	-	14	TRBJ1-5	TGTGCCAGCACTGATACAGGGAGCAATCAGCCCCAGCATTTT	CASTDTGSNQPQHF
-	TRBV28	-	18	TRBJ1-4	TGTGCCAGCAGTCTCCGGGACAAAGGTCTTGCAGCTAATGAAAAACTGTTTTTT	CASSLRDKGLAANEKLFF
-	TRBV11-2	few	15	TRBJ1-2	TGTGCCAGCAGCTTAGCAGGGAGTCCTAACTATGGCTACACCTTC	CASSLAGSPNYGYTF
TRBD2	TRBV11-2	-	14	TRBJ2-1	TGTGCCAGCAGCTTAAGGACTAGCGGGAGTTCGCAGTTCTTC	CASSLRTSGSSQFF
-	TRBV6-5	-	14	TRBJ1-2	TGTGCCAGCAGTGAAAGCGTAGGGAACTATGGCTACACCTTC	CASSESVGNYGYTF
TRBD2	TRBV7-2	-	15	TRBJ2-7	TGTGCCAGCAGCCCTAGCGGGACCTTCTCCTACGAGCAGTACTTC	CASSPSGTFSYEQYF
-	TRBV29-1	-	13	TRBJ2-2	TGCAGCGTTCGGACAAGGGGCACCGGGGAGCTGTTTTTT	CSVRTRGTGELFF